This TCR beta chain is drawn from a study of cytomegalovirus exposure and HLA in healthy donors. Study-wide background: Within the Caucasian-associated ancestry cluster were about 81% of the roughly 430 genotyped donors.

Researchers ran the PCR with 60 Vbeta and 13 Jbeta primers. Produced via immunoSEQ multiplex PCR; TCRdb's table is partial and in-frame only. This sample carries 90,000 to 120,000 clones, around 67% of them seen once, and the ten largest clones take approximately 15%. Germline V gene lookup returns CDR1 ENHRY and CDR2 SYGVKD. V dropped 6 bases and J dropped 0; count of bases not matched to a gene: 6. This CDR3 comprises 16 residues. This clone has a single count. The clonotype comes from a woman in her 40s in good health and CMV-seropositive. The sample consisted of PBMCs. This rearrangement joins TRBV10-3 to TRBJ1-4; TRBD1 agrees at 8 bases. The CDR3 loop is CAISPGQESTNEKLFF. DNA for the CDR3: TGTGCCATCAGCCCGGGACAGGAATCAACTAATGAAAAACTGTTTTTT.